A selection of T cell receptor beta chains follows, all from one sample in a study of cytomegalovirus exposure and HLA in healthy donors. The data were produced by immunoSEQ multiplex PCR, yet TCRdb's version contains in-frame clones alone and is incomplete. The sample shows roughly 50,000 clones, and less than 2.5% sits with its ten largest clones. Input material: PBMCs. The receptors were sampled from a female donor in good health and CMV-seronegative. The CDR3 runs from the conserved cysteine through the conserved F or W. A D gene is named only where the DNA matches it firmly.

TRBV29-1,-,TRBJ1-2,CSVESGRGTTF,TGCAGCGTTGAATCCGGGCGGGGGACAACCTTC
TRBV9,TRBD1,TRBJ1-2,CASSGQITGDSDYGYTF,TGTGCCAGCAGCGGCCAAATAACCGGGGACAGCGACTATGGCTACACCTTC
TRBV11-2,TRBD1,TRBJ1-1,CASGQGSTEAFF,TGTGCCAGCGGACAGGGGAGTACTGAAGCTTTCTTT
TRBV4-1,TRBD1,TRBJ2-2,CASSHPTGAGELFF,TGCGCCAGCAGCCATCCGACAGGGGCCGGGGAGCTGTTTTTT
TRBV7-3,TRBD1,TRBJ2-4,CASSLTGGGVDIQYF,TGTGCCAGCAGCTTGACAGGGGGTGGGGTAGACATTCAGTACTTC
TRBV7-9,-,TRBJ2-1,CASSLRGDEQFF,TGTGCCAGCAGCTTAAGGGGCGATGAGCAGTTCTTC
TRBV30,TRBD1,TRBJ2-7,CAWSVRARTGNHKPYEQYF,TGTGCCTGGAGTGTACGGGCAAGGACAGGGAACCATAAACCTTACGAGCAGTACTTC
TRBV30,TRBD2,TRBJ2-1,CAWSAGTSGRRYNEQFF,TGTGCCTGGAGCGCCGGGACTAGCGGGAGAAGATACAATGAGCAGTTCTTC
TRBV5-6,-,TRBJ2-3,CASTGLSTDTQYF,TGTGCCAGCACCGGACTCAGCACAGATACGCAGTATTTT
TRBV5-6,-,TRBJ2-4,CASSLGLAKNIQYF,TGTGCCAGCAGCTTGGGACTAGCCAAAAACATTCAGTACTTC
TRBV7-2,-,TRBJ1-1,CASTQGYTEAFF,TGTGCCAGCACCCAGGGGTACACTGAAGCTTTCTTT
TRBV28,-,TRBJ2-7,CASSRSYEQYF,TGTGCCAGCAGTCGCAGCTACGAGCAGTACTTC
TRBV4-1,TRBD1,TRBJ2-7,CASSRTGTYEQYF,TGCGCCAGCAGCCGGACAGGCACCTACGAGCAGTACTTC
TRBV9,TRBD1,TRBJ1-1,CASQNAGGRNTEAFF,TGTGCCAGCCAGAACGCAGGGGGCAGGAACACTGAAGCTTTCTTT
TRBV19,-,TRBJ1-5,CASSYGVNQPQHF,TGTGCCAGTAGTTACGGGGTGAATCAGCCCCAGCATTTT
TRBV29-1,-,TRBJ1-1,CSVDGLGTEAFF,TGCAGCGTTGATGGCCTCGGGACTGAAGCTTTCTTT
TRBV7-2,-,TRBJ1-2,CASSLDMGGYTF,TGTGCCAGCAGCTTAGATATGGGCGGCTACACCTTC
TRBV5-1,-,TRBJ2-7,CASSLTELSYEQYF,TGCGCCAGCAGCCTGACTGAATTATCCTACGAGCAGTACTTC
TRBV15,-,TRBJ1-5,CATSRAGEGQPQHF,TGTGCCACCAGCAGAGCAGGGGAAGGTCAGCCCCAGCATTTT
TRBV10-3,-,TRBJ2-2,CAIEAVTTGELFF,TGTGCCATCGAAGCGGTTACCACCGGGGAGCTGTTTTTT
TRBV5-1,-,TRBJ1-1,CASTGRTEAFF,TGCGCCAGCACCGGGAGGACTGAAGCTTTCTTT
TRBV29-1,-,TRBJ2-5,CSVDQGMGTQYF,TGCAGCGTAGACCAGGGGATGGGGACCCAGTACTTC
TRBV19,-,TRBJ1-1,CASTGGIRGDTEAFF,TGTGCCAGTACCGGAGGGATTCGGGGGGACACTGAAGCTTTCTTT
TRBV9,-,TRBJ1-1,CASSPWGGTEAFF,TGTGCCAGCAGCCCGTGGGGGGGAACTGAAGCTTTCTTT
TRBV6-1,TRBD2,TRBJ2-5,CASSAGLVQETQYF,TGTGCCAGCAGCGCGGGACTAGTCCAAGAGACCCAGTACTTC
TRBV5-6,TRBD2,TRBJ2-3,CASTFWGGSSDTQYF,TGTGCCAGCACTTTCTGGGGGGGTTCTTCTGATACGCAGTATTTT
TRBV7-2,-,TRBJ1-2,CASSLRAREGSGYTF,TGTGCCAGCAGCTTAAGGGCCAGGGAAGGCTCTGGCTACACCTTC
TRBV4-3,-,TRBJ1-1,CASSQEAGIVEAFF,TGCGCCAGCAGCCAAGAGGCGGGAATAGTTGAAGCTTTCTTT
TRBV6-5,TRBD1,TRBJ2-3,CASRGRGFVGDTQYF,TGTGCCAGCAGGGGCAGGGGGTTTGTGGGAGATACGCAGTATTTT
TRBV7-6,-,TRBJ2-1,CASSPLRGYNEQFF,TGTGCCAGCAGCCCCCTTAGGGGGTACAATGAGCAGTTCTTC
TRBV7-2,-,TRBJ1-1,CASSPGHPYTEAFF,TGTGCCAGCAGCCCGGGACACCCATACACTGAAGCTTTCTTT
TRBV7-9,-,TRBJ1-2,CASSSSGYGYTF,TGTGCCAGCAGCTCCTCAGGGTATGGCTACACCTTC
TRBV15,TRBD2,TRBJ2-1,CATSRGASGSHEQFF,TGTGCCACCAGCAGAGGGGCTAGCGGGAGCCATGAGCAGTTCTTC